The 4 T cell receptor beta chains listed next were all sequenced from one sample in a study of a mutant IDH1 vaccine in newly diagnosed glioma. No cognate antigen is known for these TCRs. Documented time point: week 23, last vaccination. Vaccinated patients received 300 ug of mutant IDH1 20-mer peptide per dose, with topical imiquimod. Method: immunoSEQ multiplex PCR; TCRdb's copy keeps in-frame clones and lacks some. The sample has 40,000 or so clones; about three quarters are singletons. Source: PBMCs, taken from a glioma patient whose treatment included an IDH1 peptide vaccine. These receptors originate from a man aged 50 to 60 with glioma.

DNA for the CDR3: TGTGCCAGTAGTCACCCGACAGGGACCAATGAGCAGTTCTTC. Translated: CASSHPTGTNEQFF. V usage is TRBV19 and J usage is TRBJ2-1; 7 positions agree with TRBD1. V was clipped by 5 bases and J by 6 bases; unmatched bases: 7. The CDR3 consists of 14 residues. Germline V gene data show CDR1 as LNHDA and CDR2 as SQIVND (reference sequence).

Relative to its sample, this clone is medium-sized. The chain employs TRBV6-4 and TRBJ2-2; 11 nucleotides line up with TRBD2. Unmatched junction bases numbered 0, after V lost 3 bases and J lost 3 bases. CDR1 MRHNA and CDR2 SNTAGT come from the germline V gene. The CDR3 runs 15 residues. The CDR3 spells CASSELAGDTGELFF. The CDR3 DNA is TGTGCCAGCAGTGAACTAGCGGGGGACACCGGGGAGCTGTTTTTT.

As regards this clone: The junction differs from germline at one of its ends, possibly a read error. The chain joins TRBV7-7 to TRBJ2-2; 8 bases align to TRBD1. The CDR3 totals 15 residues. Germline CDR1 is SSHAT and CDR2 is FNYEAQ (reference sequence). This CDR3 is CASSLATGATGELFF. The CDR3 bases are TGTGCTAGCAGCTTAGCGACAGGGGCCACCGGGGAGCTGTTTTTT.

The chain combines TRBV4-1 with TRBJ1-5; D unresolved. The germline gives CDR1 MGHRA, CDR2 YSYEKL. The V and J ends lost 0 bases and 0 bases respectively, with 6 bases between them. The length of the CDR3 is 15 residues. The CDR3 loop is CASSQDAYSNQPQHF. The CDR3 DNA sequence: TGCGCCAGCAGCCAAGATGCGTATAGCAATCAGCCCCAGCATTTT.